The clone carrying this TCR beta chain was seen many times. What it recognizes is unknown. This entry belongs to a study of CD8+CD57+ T cells in acquired aplastic anemia. Looking at the study overall: Yields of DNA that came from sorted CD4+ and CD8+ cells averaged about 3 ug. Points from the study as a whole: CD8+ Simpson's diversity did not differ significantly between patients and controls. Patients and controls shared twenty-nine CD8+ CDR3 sequences, which appeared highly expressed in patients and within their immunodominant clones.

CDR3 length: 13 amino acids. V lost 4 bases to trimming and J lost 9 bases, with 10 bases between them. In germline, CDR1 is SGHVS, CDR2 FNYEAQ. The template for TCR beta VDJ and CDR3 sequence profiling was genomic DNA. TCRdb used MiXCR to reprocess the reads, holding one entry per CDR3 protein. In the table there are 200,000 to 250,000 distinct CDR3 sequences, 34% of which are singletons. Sequenced: sorted CD4+, CD8+, or CD8+CD57+ T cells (not recorded which) from PBMCs. The V call is TRBV7-6, the J call TRBJ1-6; D remains ambiguous. This TCR came from a human donor in good health, serving as a control. CDR3 in DNA: TGTGCCAGCAGCTCCACCCGGGGTTCACCCCTCCACTTT. This encodes CASSSTRGSPLHF. The full variable domain, with the rest looked up from reference TRBV7-6 and TRBJ1-6, is GAGVSQSPRYKVTKRGQDVALRCDPISGHVSLYWYRQALGQGPEFLTYFNYEAQQDKSGLPNDRFSAERPEGSISTLTIQRTEQRDSAMYRCASSSTRGSPLHFGNGTRLTVT.